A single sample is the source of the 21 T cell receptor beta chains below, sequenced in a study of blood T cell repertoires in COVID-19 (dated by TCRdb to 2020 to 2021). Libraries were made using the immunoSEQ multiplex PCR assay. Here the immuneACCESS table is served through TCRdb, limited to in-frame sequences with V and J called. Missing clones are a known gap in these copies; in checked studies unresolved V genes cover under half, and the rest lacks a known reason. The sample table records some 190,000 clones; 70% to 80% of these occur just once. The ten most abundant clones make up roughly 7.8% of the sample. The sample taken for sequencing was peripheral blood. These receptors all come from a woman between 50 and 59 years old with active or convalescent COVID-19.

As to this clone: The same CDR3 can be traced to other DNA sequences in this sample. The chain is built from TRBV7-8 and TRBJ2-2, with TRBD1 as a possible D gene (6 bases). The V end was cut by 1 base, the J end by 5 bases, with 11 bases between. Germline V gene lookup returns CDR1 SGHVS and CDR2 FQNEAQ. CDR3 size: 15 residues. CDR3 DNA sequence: TGTGCCAGCAGCTTAGTCCAGGGGCGGACCGGGGAGCTGTTTTTT. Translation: CASSLVQGRTGELFF.

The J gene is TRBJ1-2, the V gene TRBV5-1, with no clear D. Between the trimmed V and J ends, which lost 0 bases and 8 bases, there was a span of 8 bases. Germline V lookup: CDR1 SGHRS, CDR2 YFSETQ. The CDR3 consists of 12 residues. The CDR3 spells CASSLGSGGYTF. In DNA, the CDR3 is TGCGCCAGCAGCTTGGGGTCGGGAGGCTACACCTTC.

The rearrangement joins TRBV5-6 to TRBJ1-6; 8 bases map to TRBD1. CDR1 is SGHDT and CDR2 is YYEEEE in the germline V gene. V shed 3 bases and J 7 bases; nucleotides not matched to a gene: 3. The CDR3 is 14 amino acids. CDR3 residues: CASSWTGKNSPLHF. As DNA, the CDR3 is TGTGCCAGCAGCTGGACAGGGAAGAATTCACCCCTCCACTTT. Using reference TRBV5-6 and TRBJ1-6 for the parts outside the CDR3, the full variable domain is DAGVTQSPTHLIKTRGQQVTLRCSPKSGHDTVSWYQQALGQGPQFIFQYYEEEERQRGNFPDRFSGHQFPNYSSELNVNALLLGDSALYLCASSWTGKNSPLHFGNGTRLTVT.

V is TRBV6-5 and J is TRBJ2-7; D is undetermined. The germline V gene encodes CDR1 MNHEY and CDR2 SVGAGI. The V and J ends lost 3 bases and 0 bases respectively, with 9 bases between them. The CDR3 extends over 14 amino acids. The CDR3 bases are TGTGCCAGCAGTTATAACACGGGCTCCTACGAGCAGTACTTC. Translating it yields CASSYNTGSYEQYF.

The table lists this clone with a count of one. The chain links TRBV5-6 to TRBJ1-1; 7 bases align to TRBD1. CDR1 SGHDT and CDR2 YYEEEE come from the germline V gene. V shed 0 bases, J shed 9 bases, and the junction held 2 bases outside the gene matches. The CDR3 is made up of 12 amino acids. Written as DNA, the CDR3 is TGTGCCAGCAGCTTGGCCAGGGGGAAAGCTTTCTTT. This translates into CASSLARGKAFF.

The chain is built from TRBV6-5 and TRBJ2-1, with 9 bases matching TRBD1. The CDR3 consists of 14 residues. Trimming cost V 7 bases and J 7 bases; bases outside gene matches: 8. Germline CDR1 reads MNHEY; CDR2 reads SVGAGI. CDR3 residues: CASKPGTGLNEQFF. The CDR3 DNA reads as TGTGCCAGCAAACCCGGGACAGGGTTAAATGAGCAGTTCTTC.

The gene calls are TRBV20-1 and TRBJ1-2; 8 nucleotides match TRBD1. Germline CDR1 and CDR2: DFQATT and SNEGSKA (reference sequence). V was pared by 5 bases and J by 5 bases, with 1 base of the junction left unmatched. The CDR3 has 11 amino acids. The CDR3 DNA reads TGCAGTGCTCAGGGGGCTTATGGCTACACCTTC. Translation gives CSAQGAYGYTF.

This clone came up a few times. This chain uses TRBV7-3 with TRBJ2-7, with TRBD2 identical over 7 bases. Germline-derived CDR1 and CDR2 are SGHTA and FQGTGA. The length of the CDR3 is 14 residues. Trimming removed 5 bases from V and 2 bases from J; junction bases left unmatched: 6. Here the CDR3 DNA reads TGTGCCAGCAGCCCCTGGGCGGGAGCCTACGAGCAGTACTTC. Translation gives CASSPWAGAYEQYF.

This CDR3 reads CASSVGQTAYEQYF. CDR3 in DNA: TGTGCCAGCAGTGTGGGCCAAACAGCCTACGAGCAGTACTTC. The chain uses TRBV2 and TRBJ2-7; D gene unclear. The V gene's germline CDR1 is SNHLY and CDR2 FYNNEI. The CDR3 covers 14 residues. V was cut by 4 bases and J by 2 bases, with 12 bases left in between.

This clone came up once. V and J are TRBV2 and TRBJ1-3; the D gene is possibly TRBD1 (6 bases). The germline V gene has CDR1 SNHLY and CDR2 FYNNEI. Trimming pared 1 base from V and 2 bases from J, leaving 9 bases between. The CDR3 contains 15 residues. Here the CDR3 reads CASSEGAGAGNTIYF. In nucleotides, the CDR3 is TGTGCCAGCAGTGAAGGGGCAGGGGCTGGAAACACCATATATTTT.

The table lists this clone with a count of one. The CDR3 nucleotides are TGTGCCAGCAGCTTAAGCCTAGCCAGGGGGGAGCTGTTTTTT. This sequence encodes CASSLSLARGELFF. This chain joins TRBV13 and TRBJ2-2, with a weak D call TRBD2 (5 bases). Trimming cost V 2 bases and J 8 bases, with 12 bases left between them. The V gene's germline CDR1 is PRHDT and CDR2 FYEKMQ (reference sequence). This CDR3 spans 14 amino acids.

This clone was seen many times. In DNA form, the CDR3 reads TGCGCCAGCAGCCAAGATCAGGACAGGGCCTTCGTTTATGGCTACACCTTC. This codes for CASSQDQDRAFVYGYTF. The J gene is TRBJ1-2, the V gene TRBV4-1; 8 bases fit TRBD1. The germline V gene encodes CDR1 MGHRA and CDR2 YSYEKL. The CDR3 is 17 amino acids. V was clipped by 0 bases and J by 5 bases; unmatched bases: 11.

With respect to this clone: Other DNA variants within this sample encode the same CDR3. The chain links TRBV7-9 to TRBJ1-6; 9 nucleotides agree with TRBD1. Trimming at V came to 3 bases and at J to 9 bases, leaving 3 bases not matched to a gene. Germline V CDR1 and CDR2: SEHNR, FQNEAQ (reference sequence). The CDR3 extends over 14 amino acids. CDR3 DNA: TGTGCCAGCAGCTTGCCGGGACAGGGTTCACCCCTCCACTTT. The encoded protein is CASSLPGQGSPLHF.

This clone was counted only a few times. The CDR3 DNA reads TGTGCCACCAGTGATATCCTAGCAACAGATACGCAGTATTTT. Its protein product is CATSDILATDTQYF. The chain joins TRBV24-1 to TRBJ2-3, with D possibly matching TRBD2 (5 bases). Germline-derived CDR1 and CDR2 are KGHDR and SFDVKD. V lost 3 bases, J lost 3 bases, and 9 bases lay in between. The CDR3 has 14 amino acids.

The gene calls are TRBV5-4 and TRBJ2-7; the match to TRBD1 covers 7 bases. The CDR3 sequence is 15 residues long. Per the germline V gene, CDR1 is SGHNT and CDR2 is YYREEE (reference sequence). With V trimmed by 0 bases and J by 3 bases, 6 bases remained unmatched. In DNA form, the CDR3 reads TGTGCCAGCAGCTTGGGGACAGGACCCGGCTACGAGCAGTACTTC. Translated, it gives CASSLGTGPGYEQYF.

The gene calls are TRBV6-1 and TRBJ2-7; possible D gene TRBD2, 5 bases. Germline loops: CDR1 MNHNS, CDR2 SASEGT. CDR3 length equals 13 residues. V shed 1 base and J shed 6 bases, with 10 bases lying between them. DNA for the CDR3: TGTGCCAGCAGTGAAGGGGTAGAGGGCGAGCAGTACTTC. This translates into CASSEGVEGEQYF.

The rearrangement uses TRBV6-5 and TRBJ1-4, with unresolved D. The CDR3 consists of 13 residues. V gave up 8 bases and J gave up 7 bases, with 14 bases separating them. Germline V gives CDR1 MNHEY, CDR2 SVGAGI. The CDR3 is CASLSARSEKLFF. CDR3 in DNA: TGTGCCAGCCTCTCAGCTAGGAGTGAAAAACTGTTTTTT.

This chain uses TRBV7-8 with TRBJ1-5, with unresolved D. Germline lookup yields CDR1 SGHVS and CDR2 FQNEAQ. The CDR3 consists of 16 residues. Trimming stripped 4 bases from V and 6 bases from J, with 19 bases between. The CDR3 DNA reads TGTGCCAGCAGCTCTCCCGACGGGGAGCGGGGTCAGCCCCAGCATTTT. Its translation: CASSSPDGERGQPQHF.

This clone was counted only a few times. The chain's CDR3 is CASSPGTGGGGYTF. DNA for the CDR3: TGTGCCAGCAGCCCCGGGACAGGGGGAGGTGGCTACACCTTC. This chain links TRBV6-5 with TRBJ1-2; 11 bases align to TRBD1. Germline V gives CDR1 MNHEY, CDR2 SVGAGI. There are 14 residues in the CDR3. The V segment lost 6 bases and the J segment 7 bases; nucleotides outside the gene matches: 7.

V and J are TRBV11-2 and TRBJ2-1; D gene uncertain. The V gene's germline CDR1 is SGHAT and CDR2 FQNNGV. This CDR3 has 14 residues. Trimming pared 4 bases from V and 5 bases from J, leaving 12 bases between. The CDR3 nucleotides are TGTGCCAGCAGCTCCAGGTTAAGGAACAATGAGCAGTTCTTC. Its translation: CASSSRLRNNEQFF.

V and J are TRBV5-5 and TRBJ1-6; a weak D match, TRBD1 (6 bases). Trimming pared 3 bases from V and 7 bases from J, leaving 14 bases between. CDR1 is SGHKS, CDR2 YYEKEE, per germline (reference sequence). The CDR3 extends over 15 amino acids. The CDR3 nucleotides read TGTGCCAGCAGCTGGTCCGGGACACGGAATTCACCCCTCCACTTT. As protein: CASSWSGTRNSPLHF.